This TCR beta chain was obtained from a study of blood T cell repertoires in COVID-19. In the study overall: COVID-19 samples, acute and convalescent, were from the United States, Italy and Spain. T cells, B-cell-depleted T cells, or PBMCs supplied cDNA or gDNA.

Original methodology: Quantification of nucleated cells was approximated via reference gene primer amplification. Produced via immunoSEQ multiplex PCR; TCRdb's table is partial and in-frame only. V, J and clone size are those of that table, while D and trimming were read from the DNA. Of about 100,000 clones listed, approximately 86% are singletons. CDR3 length: 15 residues. The germline gives CDR1 SNHLY, CDR2 FYNNEI. Trimming removed 6 bases at V and 6 bases at J, with 18 bases between. This receptor was obtained from a woman aged 45-65 years who had recovered from COVID-19. Material: PBMCs or T cells enriched from blood (not recorded which). This sequence joins TRBV2 and TRBJ2-1; D might be TRBD2 (6 bases). CDR3 DNA: TGTGCCAGCAGAGCCCCCGTCCCAGCGGGCAATGAGCAGTTCTTC. It codes for CASRAPVPAGNEQFF.